Below, 18 T cell receptor beta chains from the same sample are listed, as sequenced in a study of molecular identifiers for immune sequencing clone quantification. TCRdb passed the PCR reads through MiXCR, listing each CDR3 protein once. The sample has 550,000 to 750,000 distinct CDR3 sequences; about 20% are singletons. Material: naive CD8+ T cells from blood, with Jurkat cell RNA spiked in. Indicated subset: FACS-sorted CD8+CD4-CCR7+CD45RA+ naive T cells. These receptors were collected from a human donor in good health. Some libraries in this study had Jurkat cell RNA spiked in.

This clonotype came up many times. V usage is TRBV30 and J usage is TRBJ2-2; D remains ambiguous. The V end was cut by 1 base, the J end by 0 bases, with 3 bases between. This CDR3 spans 13 amino acids. From germline, CDR1 is GTSNPN and CDR2 SVGIG (reference sequence). The CDR3 DNA reads TGTGCCTGGAGTGCGGCGAACACCGGGGAGCTGTTTTTT. Translated, it gives CAWSAANTGELFF.

About this clonotype: A read error may explain this, as a much larger clone is one base away. This chain joins TRBV11-2 and TRBJ2-1; TRBD2 matches 8 bases. Germline assignment: CDR1 SGHAT and CDR2 FQNNGV. J lost 6 bases, V lost 4 bases, and 14 bases had no gene match. The CDR3 loop spans 17 amino acids. CDR3 amino acids: CASSSVWRGVPGNEQFF. DNA for the CDR3: TGTGCCAGCAGCTCTGTTTGGCGGGGGGTCCCGGGCAATGAGCAGTTCTTC.

The CDR3 nucleotides read TGTGCCAGTAGTATAAGGAAGGGGATGCTAACTTACGAGCAGTACTTC. This codes for CASSIRKGMLTYEQYF. J is TRBJ2-7 and V is TRBV19; a possible D gene is TRBD1 (5 bases). Trimming removed 2 bases at V and 4 bases at J, with 18 bases between. This CDR3 has 16 residues. Germline CDR1 LNHDA, CDR2 SQIVND (reference sequence). Filled out from reference TRBV19 and TRBJ2-7, the complete variable domain reads DGGITQSPKYLFRKEGQNVTLSCEQNLNHDAMYWYRQDPGQGLRLIYYSQIVNDFQKGDIAEGYSVSREKKESFPLTVTSAQKNPTAFYLCASSIRKGMLTYEQYFGPGTRLTVT.

The V call is TRBV12-3 or TRBV12-4, the J call TRBJ1-1; D gene unclear. The CDR3 length is 14 residues. V gave up 6 bases and J gave up 1 base, with 12 bases separating them. The CDR3 sequence: CASRLYSTNTEAFF. Here the CDR3 DNA reads TGTGCCAGCAGACTCTACAGCACGAACACTGAAGCTTTCTTT.

This clonotype was picked up many times. The genes are TRBV4-3 and TRBJ2-3; TRBD2 matches 8 bases. Germline values: CDR1 LGHNA, CDR2 YSLEER. This CDR3 is built from 15 residues. Trimming cost V 3 bases and J 0 bases; bases outside gene matches: 2. CDR3 region: CASSHSGDSTDTQYF. The CDR3 DNA reads as TGCGCCAGCAGCCATAGCGGGGATAGCACAGATACGCAGTATTTT.

Remarks on this clonotype: This may be a read error, as it is one base from a much larger clone. The gene calls are TRBV5-6 and TRBJ2-2; D might be TRBD2 (5 bases). Germline loops: CDR1 SGHDT, CDR2 YYEEEE. This CDR3 is built from 12 residues. The CDR3 DNA sequence: TGTGCCAGCGGCAGGAACACCGGGGAGCTGTCTTTT. It encodes CASGRNTGELSF.

This clonotype occurred many times. The chain recombines TRBV7-8 with TRBJ2-7, with no clear D. Trimming stripped 4 bases from V and 0 bases from J, with 13 bases between. Per germline, CDR1 SGHVS and CDR2 FQNEAQ. This CDR3 region has 15 residues. The chain's CDR3 is CASSSGLTSSYEQYF. CDR3 coding DNA: TGTGCCAGCAGCTCCGGGCTCACGAGCTCCTACGAGCAGTACTTC.

This clonotype was seen a few times. J is TRBJ2-5 and V is TRBV6-2 or TRBV6-3, with a weak D call TRBD2 (6 bases). Trimming removed 6 bases from V and 2 bases from J, with 13 bases in between. The germline CDR1 and CDR2 sequences are MNHEY and SVGEGT. The CDR3 loop spans 14 amino acids. The CDR3 protein is CASSGGRQQETQYF. The CDR3 region has the DNA TGTGCCAGCAGCGGGGGACGGCAACAAGAGACCCAGTACTTC.

This clonotype was found many times. J is TRBJ2-2 and V is TRBV20-1, with 9 nucleotides matching TRBD1. Trimming took 3 bases from V and 1 from J; bases not matched to a gene: 0. CDR3 length: 14 residues. The germline V gene has CDR1 DFQATT and CDR2 SNEGSKA (reference sequence). For the CDR3, the DNA is TGCAGTGCTAGGGACAGGGGGAACACCGGGGAGCTGTTTTTT. The encoded protein is CSARDRGNTGELFF.

Comment on this clonotype: Just one base apart from a much larger clone, this may be a read error. The chain recombines TRBV27 with TRBJ2-3; 7 nucleotides match TRBD1. Germline-derived CDR1 and CDR2 are MNHEY and SMNVEV (reference sequence). V shed 11 bases and J 4 bases; nucleotides not matched to a gene: 15. The CDR3 is 15 amino acids. DNA of the CDR3: TGTGCCTGTACGACGCTACAGGGGATCGCAGATACGCAGTATTTT. It encodes CACTTLQGIADTQYF.

This clonotype has ten or more counts. The rearrangement joins TRBV12-3 or TRBV12-4 to TRBJ2-7; 11 nucleotides match TRBD1. This CDR3 region has 13 residues. V was clipped by 5 bases and J by 13 bases; unmatched bases: 10. The CDR3 nucleotides read TGTGCCAGCAGTCAAACCCCAGGACAGGGGGCATACTTC. Translated: CASSQTPGQGAYF.

This clonotype was seen many times. The gene calls are TRBV19 and TRBJ2-2; D gene ambiguous. V dropped 0 bases and J dropped 5 bases, with 1 base sitting between them. The germline gives CDR1 LNHDA, CDR2 SQIVND (reference sequence). The CDR3 loop spans 12 amino acids. The DNA for the CDR3 is TGTGCCAGTAGTATAGAAACCGGGGAGCTGTTTTTT. This translates into CASSIETGELFF.

This clonotype was found once. A read error may explain this, as a much larger clone is one base away. V is TRBV20-1 and J is TRBJ2-2, with 11 nucleotides matching TRBD2. The CDR3 covers 16 residues. The germline gives CDR1 DFQATT, CDR2 SNEGSKA (reference sequence). The CDR3 loop reads CSARLAGGLNTGELVF. The CDR3 DNA reads as TGCAGTGCTAGACTAGCGGGAGGCCTGAACACCGGGGAGCTGGTTTTT.

The J gene is TRBJ2-7, the V gene TRBV9; D ambiguous. Per the germline V gene, CDR1 is SGDLS and CDR2 is YYNGEE. V lost 0 bases and J lost 6, with 10 bases in between. CDR3 length equals 13 residues. The CDR3 nucleotides read TGTGCCAGCAGCGTAGGGTTGAACGGCGAGCAGTACTTC. Protein sequence: CASSVGLNGEQYF.

This chain connects TRBV12-3 or TRBV12-4 to TRBJ2-3; 7 positions agree with TRBD2. Trimming removed 4 bases from V and 3 bases from J; junction bases left unmatched: 4. The CDR3 is 14 amino acids. The CDR3 bases are TGTGCCAGCAGTTCGGGACTATTTACAGATACGCAGTATTTT. Its translation is CASSSGLFTDTQYF.

This clonotype was seen at least ten times. The chain employs TRBV15 and TRBJ2-1; 8 positions agree with TRBD2. This CDR3 has 16 residues. Per germline, CDR1 LNHNV and CDR2 YYDKDF (reference sequence). V lost 4 bases, J lost 2 bases, and 7 bases stayed unmatched. The CDR3 nucleotides are TGTGCCACCAGCATTACTAGCGGAGATACCTACAATGAGCAGTTCTTC. Translation: CATSITSGDTYNEQFF.

This clonotype was counted many times. This chain links TRBV24-1 with TRBJ1-5; D possibly corresponds to TRBD1 (5 bases). This CDR3 is 15 amino acids long. Germline V gives CDR1 KGHDR, CDR2 SFDVKD. Trimming cost V 3 bases and J 5 bases, with 13 bases left between them. The chain's CDR3 is CATSDTGGSDQPQHF. The CDR3 DNA reads as TGTGCCACCAGTGATACTGGGGGGTCGGATCAGCCCCAGCATTTT.

The V and J genes are TRBV19 and TRBJ1-6; D is perhaps TRBD1 (6 bases). This CDR3 contains 16 residues. The germline V gene has CDR1 LNHDA and CDR2 SQIVND (reference sequence). The V and J ends lost 2 bases and 0 bases respectively, with 8 bases between them. CDR3 bases: TGTGCCAGTAGTATAACAGGGAGCTCCTATAATTCACCCCTCCACTTT. This translates into CASSITGSSYNSPLHF.